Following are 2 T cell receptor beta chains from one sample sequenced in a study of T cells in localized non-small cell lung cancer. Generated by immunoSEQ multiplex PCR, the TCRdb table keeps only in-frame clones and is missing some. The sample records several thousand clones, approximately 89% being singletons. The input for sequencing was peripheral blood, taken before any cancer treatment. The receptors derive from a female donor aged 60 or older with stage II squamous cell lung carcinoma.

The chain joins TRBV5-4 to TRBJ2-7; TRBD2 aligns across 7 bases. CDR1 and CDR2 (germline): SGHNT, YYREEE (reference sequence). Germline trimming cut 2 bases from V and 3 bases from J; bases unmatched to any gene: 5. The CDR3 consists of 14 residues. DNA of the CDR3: TGTGCCAGCAGCTTAGCGGGAAGCGGCTACGAGCAGTACTTC. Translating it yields CASSLAGSGYEQYF.

Written as DNA, the CDR3 is TGTGCCAGCAGCTTGCGGGGGTTTGACGAAGAGACCCAGTACTTC. It is translated as CASSLRGFDEETQYF. V is TRBV5-5 and J is TRBJ2-5, with D tentatively TRBD2 (6 bases). CDR3 length: 15 amino acids. Per germline, CDR1 SGHKS and CDR2 YYEKEE (reference sequence). The V gene lost 1 base and the J gene lost 3 bases, with 13 bases spanning the gap.